One sample yielded the 6 T cell receptor beta chains listed below, sequenced in a study of cytomegalovirus exposure and HLA in healthy donors. PCR primers comprised 60 Vbeta and 13 Jbeta primers. Sequencing was performed with immunoSEQ multiplex PCR; in TCRdb, only in-frame clones are kept and a portion is missing. The sample has 150,000 to 200,000 clones. The sample was PBMCs. The receptors here all came from a man aged 25 to 45 in good health and CMV-seronegative.

V gene TRBV15 combines with J gene TRBJ2-2, with TRBD2 matching 16 bases. This CDR3 has 22 residues. Per germline, CDR1 LNHNV and CDR2 YYDKDF (reference sequence). The trim removed 5 bases at V and 0 bases at J, leaving 15 bases unmatched. CDR3 in amino acids: CATSRSKGLAGGWLTNTGELFF. In DNA, the CDR3 is TGTGCCACCAGCCGAAGTAAGGGACTAGCGGGAGGGTGGCTCACGAACACCGGGGAGCTGTTTTTT.

The chain recombines TRBV21-1 with TRBJ1-2. TRBV21-1 is a pseudogene locus. The CDR3 loop spans 14 amino acids. CDR3 amino acids: CASSNKGSWEGYTF. CDR3 DNA sequence: TGTGCCAGCAGCAACAAAGGGAGCTGGGAAGGCTACACCTTC.

This chain connects TRBV14 to TRBJ2-7, with D tentatively TRBD2 (5 bases). The CDR3 length is 15 residues. Germline-derived CDR1 and CDR2 are SGHDN and FVKESK. Trimming shortened V by 0 bases and J by 2 bases, and 11 bases separated the two germline ends. The CDR3 is CASSQDRTAAYEQYF. The CDR3 bases are TGTGCCAGCAGCCAAGATCGGACTGCCGCCTACGAGCAGTACTTC. Full variable domain (missing parts from reference TRBV14 and TRBJ2-7): EAGVTQFPSHSVIEKGQTVTLRCDPISGHDNLYWYRRVMGKEIKFLLHFVKESKQDESGMPNNRFLAERTGGTYSTLKVQPAELEDSGVYFCASSQDRTAAYEQYFGPGTRLTVT.

The chain uses TRBV9 and TRBJ1-3, with D maybe TRBD1 (6 bases). The CDR3 is 16 amino acids. Germline V lookup: CDR1 SGDLS, CDR2 YYNGEE. Trimming took off 0 bases at V and 4 bases at J, with 14 bases between the two ends. The CDR3, as DNA: TGTGCCAGCAGCGTAGTCGGACAGCCAACCGGAAACACCATATATTTT. It encodes CASSVVGQPTGNTIYF.

The chain joins TRBV28 to TRBJ1-5; 8 nucleotides agree with TRBD1. The J segment lost 2 bases and the V segment lost 4 bases, leaving 4 bases of the junction unmatched. Germline lookup yields CDR1 MDHEN and CDR2 SYDVKM. CDR3 length equals 15 residues. The CDR3 coding sequence is TGTGCCAGCAGTTCAACGGACAGGGGCAATCAGCCCCAGCATTTT. Amino acid sequence: CASSSTDRGNQPQHF.

V and J are TRBV20-1 and TRBJ1-2; D ambiguous. Trimming left V 4 bases short and J 10 bases short, with 10 bases between. Germline V gives CDR1 DFQATT, CDR2 SNEGSKA (reference sequence). The CDR3 has 10 amino acids. The CDR3 is CSANPGSYTF. DNA of the CDR3: TGCAGTGCTAACCCGGGTTCCTACACCTTC.